Sequencing of this T cell receptor beta chain was carried out in a study of T-cell memory formation after mild COVID-19. On the study more broadly: The TCR clusters were mostly specific to one donor.

This clonotype was counted only a few times. Constant-segment-primed 5'RACE gave TCR alpha and TCR beta cDNA libraries with sample barcodes and UMIs. MiXCR was run by TCRdb on the 5' RACE reads, yielding one entry per CDR3 protein. The sample carries around 440,000 distinct CDR3 sequences, approximately 18% recorded once. Trimming cost V 1 base and J 9 bases; bases outside gene matches: 7. The CDR3 runs to 16 residues. The source material was PBMCs or a T cell subset sorted from them (not recorded which). The TCR was taken from an adult woman who had mild COVID-19 (a few samples of this study predate the infection). Cell type and time point are not known. V and J are TRBV12-3 or TRBV12-4 and TRBJ2-1; 12 bases align to TRBD2. The CDR3 reads CASSLGRTSGTGEQFF. CDR3 coding DNA: TGTGCCAGCAGTTTAGGGAGGACTAGCGGGACTGGTGAGCAGTTCTTC.